The clone carrying this T cell receptor beta chain occurred once. The germline V gene has CDR1 SGHRS and CDR2 YFSETQ. The CDR3 loop spans 14 amino acids. Trimming pared 7 bases from V and 5 bases from J, leaving 15 bases between. Source study methods: Nucleated cell number was recorded as an estimate derived from reference gene primer amplification. Measured with immunoSEQ multiplex PCR; TCRdb has only the in-frame clones, and not every one. From that table come the V and J calls and clone size; the DNA was used to work out D and trimming. The sample yields 130,000 to 150,000 clones, 70% to 90% seen once. These data originate in a study of blood T cell repertoires in COVID-19. As for the study in general: COVID-19 samples from acute and convalescent phases originated in the United States, Italy and Spain.

Seattle-derived patients entered the study during active infection and were followed longitudinally. Sample: peripheral blood. The TCR was taken from an older woman with COVID-19, enrolled during active disease. The chain has TRBV5-1 and TRBJ1-4, with D possibly matching TRBD1 (6 bases). CDR3 nucleotides: TGCGCCAGCGGCTCGGGGGGCGCGAATGAAAAACTGTTTTTT. Encoded protein: CASGSGGANEKLFF.